Below, 13 T cell receptor beta chains from the same sample are listed, as sequenced in a study of T cells after yellow fever vaccination. TCRdb itself ran the 5' RACE reads through MiXCR, one entry per CDR3 protein. The table has some 300,000 distinct CDR3 sequences, roughly 9% seen once. Sequenced here: CD4+ T cells sorted from PBMCs, sampled 5 days after the yellow fever booster vaccination. The receptor set was obtained from a man aged 18 to 30 who received the YFV17D yellow fever vaccine.

This clonotype was counted many times. The chain couples TRBV27 to TRBJ2-1, with 8 bases aligning to TRBD2. Per germline, CDR1 MNHEY and CDR2 SMNVEV (reference sequence). This CDR3 has 15 amino acids. The V segment lost 6 bases and the J segment 10 bases; nucleotides outside the gene matches: 14. The CDR3 sequence is CASSTPIRGGGEQFF. CDR3 nucleotides: TGTGCCAGCAGCACGCCAATCCGGGGGGGCGGGGAGCAGTTCTTC.

This clonotype has just a few counts. The V gene is TRBV25-1, the J gene TRBJ1-1, with no clear D. Germline V gene data show CDR1 as MGHDK and CDR2 as SYGVNS. The CDR3 is 14 amino acids. V was shortened by 3 bases and J by 5 bases, with 13 bases between the two germline ends. The CDR3 DNA follows: TGTGCCAGCAGTGATCGGTGGTGGAGGACTGAAGCTTTCTTT. It specifies CASSDRWWRTEAFF.

The chain recombines TRBV7-9 with TRBJ2-7; D gene unclear. The CDR3 is 13 amino acids. The V gene lost 1 base and the J gene lost 6 bases, with 10 bases spanning the gap. Germline V CDR1 and CDR2: SEHNR, FQNEAQ (reference sequence). CDR3 in DNA: TGTGCCAGCAGCTTAGACCGGTGGACCGAGCAGTACGTC. Protein product: CASSLDRWTEQYV.

V and J are TRBV12-3 or TRBV12-4 and TRBJ2-3; a weak D match, TRBD2 (5 bases). This CDR3 has 15 amino acids. V was clipped by 3 bases and J by 2 bases, with 12 bases between them. CDR3 amino acids: CASSFASGNTDTQYF. The CDR3 DNA reads as TGTGCCAGCAGTTTTGCCAGCGGCAACACAGATACGCAGTATTTT.

The sample holds many counts of this clonotype. This chain uses TRBV12-3 or TRBV12-4 with TRBJ1-6, with D tentatively TRBD1 (6 bases). The V end lost 1 base, the J end lost 9 bases, and 7 bases lay between the germline ends. The length of the CDR3 is 13 residues. CDR3 in DNA: TGTGCCAGCAGTTTAGAGGGGGGTTCACCCCTCCACTTT. It yields the protein CASSLEGGSPLHF.

This clonotype was observed a handful of times. V usage is TRBV7-2 and J usage is TRBJ2-7; 7 bases line up with TRBD2. The CDR3 has 15 residues. The V segment lost 7 bases and the J segment 5 bases; nucleotides outside the gene matches: 14. CDR1 SGHTA and CDR2 FQGNSA come from the germline V gene. The CDR3 loop reads CASITPRTSVDEQYV. CDR3 in DNA: TGTGCCAGCATCACGCCCCGGACTAGTGTAGACGAGCAGTACGTC.

This clonotype showed up many times. The V and J genes are TRBV5-4 and TRBJ1-2, with 8 bases matching TRBD1. The CDR3 is 15 residues long. The ends lost 6 bases at V and 3 bases at J; junction bases unmatched: 10. The germline V gene encodes CDR1 SGHNT and CDR2 YYREEE (reference sequence). The DNA for the CDR3 is TGTGCCAGCACTGTCGGGGACAGGTTCGACTATGGCTACACCTTC. This sequence encodes CASTVGDRFDYGYTF.

This clonotype was observed a few times. V usage is TRBV4-1 and J usage is TRBJ2-3, with unresolved D. Deletions cut 0 bases from V and 13 bases from J, with 14 bases between. CDR3 size: 13 residues. Germline CDR1 and CDR2: MGHRA and YSYEKL. CDR3 protein: CASSQDGWATKYF. The CDR3 DNA sequence: TGCGCCAGCAGCCAAGATGGTTGGGCCACTAAGTATTTT.

This clonotype was counted a few times. The chain employs TRBV11-2 and TRBJ2-5; D may be TRBD2 (6 bases). Germline CDR1 and CDR2: SGHAT and FQNNGV. The CDR3 sequence is 16 residues long. The ends were cut back, 6 bases at V and 2 bases at J, with 19 bases in the middle. This CDR3 reads CASSPPGLFTQETQYF. CDR3 in DNA: TGTGCCAGCAGTCCCCCGGGACTCTTCACTCAAGAGACCCAGTACTTC.

The chain joins TRBV23-1 to TRBJ2-1; 8 nucleotides align to TRBD2. TRBV23-1 is labeled an ORF, and its function is uncertain. The CDR3 extends over 14 amino acids. V shed 6 bases, J shed 10 bases, and the junction held 11 bases outside the gene matches. This CDR3 reads CASSRGLDEREQFF. In nucleotides, the CDR3 is TGCGCCAGCAGCCGGGGACTAGACGAGCGAGAGCAGTTCTTC.

Only a few counts were recorded for this clonotype. The chain couples TRBV11-2 to TRBJ2-1, with D maybe TRBD2 (6 bases). The V and J ends lost 4 bases and 0 bases respectively, with 22 bases between them. Germline CDR1 reads SGHAT; CDR2 reads FQNNGV. This CDR3 contains 19 residues. CDR3 sequence (DNA): TGTGCCAGCAGCTCCAGGGCAGCGGGCGCCCCGAGCTCCTACAATGAGCAGTTCTTC. The encoded protein is CASSSRAAGAPSSYNEQFF.

This rearrangement joins TRBV5-6 to TRBJ2-5, with 9 bases fitting TRBD2. The CDR3 length is 15 residues. V shed 5 bases and J 5 bases; nucleotides not matched to a gene: 10. Germline CDR1 SGHDT, CDR2 YYEEEE. The CDR3 nucleotides read TGTGCCAGCAGTCATGCTGGGAGCGGGGGGGAGACCCAGTACTTC. Translating it yields CASSHAGSGGETQYF.

The chain recombines TRBV18 with TRBJ2-3, with D hard to call. Between the trimmed V and J ends, which lost 0 bases and 1 base, there was a span of 8 bases. Germline CDR1 is KGHSH and CDR2 is LQKENI. The CDR3 contains 15 residues. CDR3: CASSPPSLGTDTQYF. The DNA of the CDR3 is TGTGCCAGCTCACCACCAAGTCTGGGCACAGATACGCAGTATTTT.